A selection of T cell receptor beta chains follows, all from one sample in a study of Ad26.COV2.S vaccination and SARS-CoV-2 variants. Only in-frame clones appear in the TCRdb table, and some are missing; sequencing was by immunoSEQ multiplex PCR. The sample gives fewer than 500,000 clones, 89% of which show up once; about 2.5% is in the top ten. Sequences were derived from peripheral blood, sampled in a trial of Ad26.COV2.S vaccine versus placebo. The source of these receptors is a person between 18 and 60 years old who received the Ad26.COV2.S COVID-19 vaccine or a placebo. CDR3s include the opening cysteine and the closing phenylalanine or tryptophan. Clone size is shown for a subset of rows, as once, few, many or a class of expanded clone.

size,J,V,CDR3
many,TRBJ2-2,TRBV27,CASSSGASHTGELFF
NA,TRBJ1-5,TRBV24-1,CATSGQGRNQPQHF
NA,TRBJ2-1,TRBV15,CATSREGTGSAEQFF
NA,TRBJ2-2,TRBV10-3,CAMSAHGGGTGELFF
NA,TRBJ1-1,TRBV29-1,CSVGDGWNTEAFF
NA,TRBJ2-2,TRBV7-9,CASSGARDSRELFF
NA,TRBJ2-5,TRBV5-6,CASSFLDRGRTQYF
NA,TRBJ1-3,TRBV7-6,CASSPVRDTTSGNTIYF
NA,TRBJ2-3,TRBV18,CASSPSYTDTQYF
NA,TRBJ1-1,TRBV5-1,CASSLGTGALNTEAFF
NA,TRBJ1-2,TRBV7-8,CASSPTPQGTGGYTF
NA,TRBJ1-2,TRBV7-9,CASGWFDRYTF
NA,TRBJ2-3,TRBV9,CASSVGLAGGFTDTQYF
once,TRBJ1-2,TRBV14,CASSPVTGGDGYTF
once,TRBJ1-1,TRBV5-4,CASSSRLEDTEAFF
NA,TRBJ1-1,TRBV28,CASSGATEAFF
once,TRBJ1-5,TRBV18,CASSPSRGGRSNQPQHF
once,TRBJ2-2,TRBV5-4,CASSPSGSGTGVGELFF
NA,TRBJ1-5,TRBV18,CASSPLAGVNQPQHF
NA,TRBJ2-1,TRBV18,CASSPDRFSYNEQFF
NA,TRBJ2-1,TRBV6-2/TRBV6-3,CASSWGRDEQFF
NA,TRBJ2-1,TRBV7-3,CASSYDSGSYNEQFF
NA,TRBJ1-1,TRBV6-2/TRBV6-3,CASSYSRGGRGRVNTEAFF
NA,TRBJ2-7,TRBV28,CASRLDGDYEQYF
NA,TRBJ2-7,TRBV28,CASSVRDRDYEQYF
NA,TRBJ2-1,TRBV5-1,CASSQAEGASYNEQFF
NA,TRBJ2-3,TRBV4-2,CASSLQPGQTVTDTQYF
NA,TRBJ2-2,TRBV28,CASGNFWGVGTGELFF
NA,TRBJ2-5,TRBV18,CASSPRAGGETQYF